These 3 T cell receptor beta chains share one sample of origin, sequenced in a study of naive and memory T cell subsets. Four PCR rounds used nested alpha and beta constant region primers plus the SP2 primer. TCRdb recomputed calls from the UMI-ligation and nested PCR reads with MiXCR, one row per CDR3 protein. The sample has 20,000 to 25,000 distinct CDR3 sequences, about 6.4% seen once. Documented treatment: skin biopsy from PPD injection site in Mantoux-positive individual. The library had UMIs added by 3' ligation of an oligonucleotide to TCR cDNA. Here the sequenced sample was skin, taken from a tuberculin skin test site. The receptor set was obtained from an adult in good health.

This clonotype was found many times. This chain connects TRBV19 to TRBJ2-6, with 7 bases aligning to TRBD2. The CDR3 loop spans 18 amino acids. The ends lost 10 bases at V and 0 bases at J; junction bases unmatched: 15. Looked up from germline, CDR1 is LNHDA and CDR2 is SQIVND (reference sequence). This CDR3 reads CATSTLRGENSGANVLTF. The DNA for the CDR3 is TGTGCCACCAGTACACTTCGGGGGGAAAACTCTGGGGCCAACGTCCTGACTTTC.

This clonotype is medium-sized (0.01 to 0.1%) within its sample. Written as DNA, the CDR3 is TGCAGTGCTAGTTTCAATGAGCAGTTCTTC. This encodes CSASFNEQFF. V gene TRBV20-1 combines with J gene TRBJ2-1; D ambiguous. The CDR3 extends over 10 amino acids. The germline CDR1 and CDR2 sequences are DFQATT and SNEGSKA (reference sequence). V lost 3 bases and J lost 6, with 3 bases in between.

This clonotype has only a few counts. The chain combines TRBV30 with TRBJ2-2; 10 nucleotides align to TRBD2. The CDR3 totals 14 residues. V was pared by 2 bases and J by 3 bases, with 0 bases of the junction left unmatched. CDR1 GTSNPN and CDR2 SVGIG come from the germline V gene (reference sequence). The CDR3 bases are TGTGCCTGGAGTAGCGGGAGGGACACCGGGGAGCTGTTTTTT. Translating it yields CAWSSGRDTGELFF.